This record covers a single T cell receptor (beta chain). Its antigen has not been determined. One base away there is no much larger clone; base qualities are not given. Germline trimming: 1 base from V, 5 bases from J; junction bases outside gene matches: 10. The CDR3 runs 17 amino acids, cysteine and phenylalanine included. The read is trimmed to its CDR3 DNA, 51 bases read in frame from base 1. CDR1 and CDR2, looked up from the germline V gene, are LGHNA and YSLEER. The data were taken from a study of T cells after posttransplantation cyclophosphamide (dated by TCRdb to between 2015 and 2016). With regard to the full study: Using TRB sequencing, the study followed how the T cell repertoire rebuilt after myeloablative bone marrow transplantation with posttransplantation cyclophosphamide given as GVHD prophylaxis. Because TRA and TRB clonality correlated tightly in several samples, later TCR analyses were limited to TRB. Samples from approximately 37 PTCy-treated patients, along with samples from some 15 of their related bone marrow donors, underwent antigen receptor sequencing. Public TRB sequences were compared against a database of over 3,000 sequences linked to responses to pathogens, tumor antigens, self-antigens and alloantigens. TRB sequencing was also done on up to about 3 additional blood samples from 2 to 5.2 years after transplant in 3 patients, and on pretransplant blood from 4 patients. Blood from every one of the 30 to 35 PTCy patients who had 1-year posttransplant specimens underwent TRB sequencing. Broader findings and caveats from the paper: Donor-recipient similarity was low at 1-2 months but rose over the first year, and later blood repertoires were often dominated by donor CD8+ memory clones. Across approximately 45 patients, TRB clonality was highly associated with recipient CMV seropositivity and CMV reactivation, and diversity in PTCy patients was similar to diversity in CNI/methotrexate controls. The TRB repertoires of T cells infiltrating skin or the GI tract showed only limited overlap with the TRB repertoires found in blood.

On the day of marrow donation, related bone marrow donors gave peripheral blood samples. Mononuclear cells from peripheral blood and bone marrow were separated by Ficoll-Hypaque density centrifugation and then cryopreserved. Genomic DNA was used for TRB sequencing, which was performed with the immunoSEQ assay at survey resolution or with the hsTCRB kit. For the original study's pipeline: Initial read processing used immunoSEQ software, and repertoire analyses used the LymphoSeq R package. Clonality was calculated as 1 minus normalized Shannon entropy, and the Gini coefficient was also calculated for each TRB dataset. Phenotypes of unsorted samples were inferred by mapping TRB sequences from sorted subsets of the recipient or donor onto unsorted samples of the same recipient. TCRdb limited this immuneACCESS table to in-frame rearrangements with V and J called. A share of clones is missing; checked studies link under half to unresolved V genes, and the rest is unexplained. V, J and clone size derive from that table, while D and trimming were established from the DNA sequence. The sample profile shows tens of thousands of clones; roughly 85% of them were found once. Approximately 3.5% of the sample is in the top ten clones.

In this chain, TRBV4-3 is recombined with TRBJ2-5, and 10 bases in between align with TRBD2. This TCR derives from a man in his fifties. The specimen sequenced was PBMCs. CDR3 reads: CASSQGSSGGRGETQYF. At the DNA level, the sequence is TGCGCCAGCAGCCAAGGATCTAGCGGGGGCCGGGGGGAGACCCAGTACTTC.